This T cell receptor beta chain appears in the sequencing data of a study of T cells in tuberculosis. Study information: In South Africa, adults with active tuberculosis were compared with IGRA-negative and latently infected IGRA-positive adolescents.

Comment on this clone: As yet, its antigen is unknown.

Generated by immunoSEQ multiplex PCR, the TCRdb table keeps only in-frame clones and is missing some. The sample records 45,000 or so clones, approximately 95% being singletons. Tuberculin skin test and IGRA determined adolescents' latent tuberculosis status at entry. Each clinical donor contributed on average around 97,000 T cells from unsorted cryopreserved PBMC. Germline-derived CDR1 and CDR2 are SGHRS and YFSETQ. The CDR3 covers 16 residues. V lost 0 bases to trimming and J lost 3 bases, with 16 bases between them. General study results and limits: Samples were chosen by availability of cryopreserved specimens.

Sample: PBMCs. This TCR derives from a donor under 30 with latent tuberculosis or without tuberculosis infection. This chain uses TRBV5-1 with TRBJ2-7; the D gene is possibly TRBD2 (6 bases). CDR3 region: CASSLVGGNVFYEQYF. CDR3 coding DNA: TGCGCCAGCAGCTTGGTGGGGGGAAATGTTTTCTACGAGCAGTACTTC.